This T cell receptor beta chain was sequenced during a study of monozygotic twins with inflammatory bowel disease. TCRdb re-called the 5' RACE reads and gives one entry per CDR3 protein, without DNA. The sample holds 300,000 to 350,000 distinct CDR3 sequences. The germline gives CDR1 MDHEN, CDR2 SYDVKM. CDR3 length equals 14 residues. Sequenced sample: blood. The chain joins TRBV28 to TRBJ2-1. This TCR came from a human donor with ulcerative colitis or Crohn's disease, or a healthy co-twin of an affected twin (not recorded which). The CDR3 sequence: CASSTSGLYNEQFF. The full variable domain, in which reference TRBV28 and TRBJ2-1 provide the parts outside the CDR3, is DVKVTQSSRYLVKRTGEKVFLECVQDMDHENMFWYRQDPGLGLRLIYFSYDVKMKEKGDIPEGYSVSREKKERFSLILESASTNQTSMYLCASSTSGLYNEQFFGPGTRLTVL.